This T cell receptor beta chain originates from a study of cytomegalovirus exposure and HLA in healthy donors. Study in general: The roughly 120 million unique TCR beta sequences, from about 179 million T cells, were found by an earlier analysis.

This clone was detected a few times. Its matching antigen is unknown. The PCR ran on 60 Vbeta and 13 Jbeta primers. Source study methods: A follow-up analysis tallied approximately 85 million unique TCR beta chains, roughly 9.9 million shared. Libraries were prepared by immunoSEQ multiplex PCR; TCRdb keeps only in-frame clonotypes and omits some of them. That table supplies the V and J calls and clone size; D and trimming were determined from the DNA. The data contain around 85,000 clones, about 77% of them singletons. The germline CDR1 and CDR2 sequences are LGHNA and YNFKEQ. Trimming at V came to 5 bases and at J to 5 bases, leaving 10 bases not matched to a gene. The CDR3 consists of 16 residues. Findings of the study overall: TCR beta chains numbering about 160 were designated cytomegalovirus-associated.

V usage is TRBV4-2 and J usage is TRBJ2-2; 8 bases match TRBD1. The sequence derives from a man aged 55-75 years in good health and CMV-seronegative. What was sequenced was PBMCs. The CDR3 DNA reads TGTGCCAGCAGCTTGTTAACAGGGGGTACAACCGGGGAGCTGTTTTTT. This codes for CASSLLTGGTTGELFF.